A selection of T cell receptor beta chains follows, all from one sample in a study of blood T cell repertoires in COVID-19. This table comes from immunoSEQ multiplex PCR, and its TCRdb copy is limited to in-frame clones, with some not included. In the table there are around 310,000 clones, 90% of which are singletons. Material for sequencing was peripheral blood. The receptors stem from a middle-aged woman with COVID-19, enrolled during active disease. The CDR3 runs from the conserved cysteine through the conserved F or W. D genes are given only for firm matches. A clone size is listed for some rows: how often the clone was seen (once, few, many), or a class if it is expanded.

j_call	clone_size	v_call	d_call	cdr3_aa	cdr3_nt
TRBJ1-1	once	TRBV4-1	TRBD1	CASSQGEGALNTEAFF	TGCGCCAGCAGCCAAGGAGAGGGGGCTCTGAACACTGAAGCTTTCTTT
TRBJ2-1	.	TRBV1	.	CTSSRSGRKDNEQFF	TGCACCAGCAGCCGAAGCGGGAGAAAAGACAATGAGCAGTTCTTC
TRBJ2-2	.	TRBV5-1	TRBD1	CASSAQGARGELFF	TGCGCCAGCAGCGCCCAGGGGGCGCGGGGGGAGCTGTTTTTT
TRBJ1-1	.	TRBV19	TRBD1	CASSISRGSNTEAFF	TGTGCCAGTAGTATCTCCAGGGGGTCGAACACTGAAGCTTTCTTT
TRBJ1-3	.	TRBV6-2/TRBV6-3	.	CASRYDRTSGNTIYF	TGTGCCAGCAGATACGACAGAACCTCTGGAAACACCATATATTTT
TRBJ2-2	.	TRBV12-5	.	CASAQGGRPTGELFF	TGTGCTAGTGCCCAAGGAGGGAGGCCCACCGGGGAGCTGTTTTTT
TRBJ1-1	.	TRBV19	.	CASIMRGRMNTEAFF	TGTGCCAGTATAATGCGGGGTAGGATGAACACTGAAGCTTTCTTT
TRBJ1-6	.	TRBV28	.	CASSLTGPNSPLHF	TGTGCCAGCAGCCTGACAGGACCCAATTCACCCCTCCACTTT
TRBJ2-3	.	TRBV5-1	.	CASSLATGTDTQYF	TGCGCCAGCAGCTTGGCCACGGGCACAGATACGCAGTATTTT
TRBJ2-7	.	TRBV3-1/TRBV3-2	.	CASSQGGLYEQYF	TGTGCCAGCAGCCAAGGGGGACTTTACGAGCAGTACTTC
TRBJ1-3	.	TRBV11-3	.	CASSSPDRNTIYF	TGTGCCAGCAGCTCTCCGGACAGAAACACCATATATTTT
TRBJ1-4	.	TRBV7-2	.	CASSLAHAGPSFNEKLFF	TGTGCCAGCAGCTTAGCCCATGCAGGGCCCTCGTTTAATGAAAAACTGTTTTTT
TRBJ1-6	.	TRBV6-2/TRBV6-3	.	CASSWGQVYNSPLHF	TGTGCCAGCAGTTGGGGGCAGGTCTATAATTCACCCCTCCACTTT
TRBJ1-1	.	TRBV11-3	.	CASSLRRNTEAFF	TGTGCCAGCAGCTTAAGGAGGAACACTGAAGCTTTCTTT
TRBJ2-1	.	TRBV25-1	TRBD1	CASSLPGTGGNEQFF	TGTGCCAGCAGTTTGCCCGGGACAGGGGGTAATGAGCAGTTCTTC
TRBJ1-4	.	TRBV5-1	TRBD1	CASSLEGDRASSGKLFF	TGCGCCAGCAGCTTGGAGGGCGACAGGGCTTCATCGGGAAAACTGTTTTTT